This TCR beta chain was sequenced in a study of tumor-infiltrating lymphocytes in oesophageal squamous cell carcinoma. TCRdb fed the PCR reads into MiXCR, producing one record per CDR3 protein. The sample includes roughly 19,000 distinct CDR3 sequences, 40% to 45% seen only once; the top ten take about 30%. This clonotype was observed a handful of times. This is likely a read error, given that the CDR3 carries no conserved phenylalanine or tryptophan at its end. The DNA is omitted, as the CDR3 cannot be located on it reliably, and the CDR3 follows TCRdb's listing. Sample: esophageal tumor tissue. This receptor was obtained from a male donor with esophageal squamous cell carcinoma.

The CDR3: CASSYSAGNGYTFGS. The chain joins TRBV6-6 to TRBJ2-1; the table's D gene call, TRBD1, was not cross checked with the DNA. Germline assignment: CDR1 MNHNY and CDR2 SVGAGI (reference sequence). The CDR3 is 15 residues long, ends included.